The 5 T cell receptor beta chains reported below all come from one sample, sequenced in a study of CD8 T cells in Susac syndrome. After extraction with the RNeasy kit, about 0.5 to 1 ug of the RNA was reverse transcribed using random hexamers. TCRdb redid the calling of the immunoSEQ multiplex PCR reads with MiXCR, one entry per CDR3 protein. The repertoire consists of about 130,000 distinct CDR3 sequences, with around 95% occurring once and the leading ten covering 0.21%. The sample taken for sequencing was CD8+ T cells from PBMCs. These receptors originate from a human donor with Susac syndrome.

CDR3 in DNA: TGTGCTAGTGGTTTGTTCCGGGACAGGGGTTACGAGCAGTACTTC. Protein sequence: CASGLFRDRGYEQYF. The V and J genes are TRBV12-5 and TRBJ2-7, with 10 bases identical to TRBD1. Germline V CDR1 and CDR2: LGHNT, FRNRAP. The CDR3 loop spans 15 amino acids. Unmatched junction bases numbered 5, after V lost 2 bases and J lost 4 bases.

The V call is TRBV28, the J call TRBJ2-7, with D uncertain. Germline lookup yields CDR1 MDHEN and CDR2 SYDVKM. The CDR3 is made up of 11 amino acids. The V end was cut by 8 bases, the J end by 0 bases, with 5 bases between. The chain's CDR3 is CASQTSYEQYF. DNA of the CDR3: TGTGCCAGCCAAACCTCCTACGAGCAGTACTTC.

CDR3 coding DNA: TGTGCCAGCAGCCAAGACGCCCCCCTCGGGATCTCTGGGGCCAACGTCCTGACTTTC. Translating gives CASSQDAPLGISGANVLTF. This chain connects TRBV3-1 to TRBJ2-6, with D possibly being TRBD2 (5 bases). Germline V gene data show CDR1 as LGHDT and CDR2 as YNNKEL (reference sequence). The CDR3 loop spans 19 amino acids. V lost 0 bases, J lost 0 bases, and 15 bases lay in between.

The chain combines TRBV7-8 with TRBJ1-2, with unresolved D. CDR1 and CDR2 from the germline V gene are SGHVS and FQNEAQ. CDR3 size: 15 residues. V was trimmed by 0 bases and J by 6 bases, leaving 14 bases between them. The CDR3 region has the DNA TGTGCCAGCAGCTTAGCCGCCGTAAACCCACATGGCTACACCTTC. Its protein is CASSLAAVNPHGYTF.

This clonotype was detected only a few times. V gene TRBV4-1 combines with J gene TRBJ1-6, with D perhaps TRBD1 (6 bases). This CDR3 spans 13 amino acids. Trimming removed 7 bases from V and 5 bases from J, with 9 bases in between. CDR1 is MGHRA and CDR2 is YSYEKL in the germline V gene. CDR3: CASTRTDNSPLHF. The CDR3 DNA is TGCGCCAGCACGAGGACAGATAATTCACCCCTCCACTTT.